One TCR beta chain is described in this entry. Its recognized antigen is unknown. Per-nucleotide qualities are absent, and no much larger clonotype sits a single base away. Library prep was done by 5' RACE. TCRdb lists the instrument as Illumina HiSeq 2500. A second PCR of roughly 7 to 11 cycles was run with a J-beta primer mix and a sample-barcoded 5' primer. Each TCR beta cDNA molecule received a unique molecular identifier from a template-switch 5' adaptor carrying 12 random nucleotides. At least 2.5 million CDR3-containing paired-end reads were obtained from each sample. All of the RNA was converted into first-strand cDNA using the Mint cDNA synthesis kit, with a TRBC-specific oligonucleotide serving as the primer. After uracil-DNA glycosylase treatment, a first 18-cycle PCR used universal primers M1SS and BC2_uni_R on all cDNA. The paper's data handling went like this. Each sample was normalized by randomly selecting 1 million high-quality reads, each carrying a distinct molecular identifier. Instead of being binned into consensus sequences, reads that shared molecular identifiers were thrown out. CDR3 identification, clonotype clustering and error correction used MiTCR with a Q25 quality threshold and the strictest error-elimination algorithm. A nonparametric unseen species model with Euler transformation was used to estimate a lower bound on total TCR beta diversity. TCRdb applied fastp at Q25 and MiXCR to the public reads, then kept only in-frame beta chains. Every entry covers one CDR3 protein and lists the most common genes and DNA from its rows. Here the V and J calls rest on TCRdb's processing, not on the authors' analysis. The sample profile shows over 1,200,000 distinct CDR3 sequences; 45% to 70% of them were found once. The top ten clonotypes cover 5% to 7% of the sample.

The sample belongs to a study of blood T cells in healthy people across ages (dated by TCRdb to between 2015 and 2017). Looking at the study overall: Template switching captured roughly one uniquely barcoded TCR beta cDNA molecule per two T cells in model experiments. The donors were divided into four age groups: young (average around 16 years), middle-aged (approximately 39), aged (approximately 62) and long-lived (roughly 86). To avoid experimental bias, donors of different ages were spread randomly across the sequencing lanes. Two additional independent replicas of 1 million unique cDNA reads from the same blood draw were analyzed for two donors (one aged 18 to 30 and one aged 80 or older). Age-related changes in TCR beta repertoire diversity were measured in the study by deep sequencing normalized with unique cDNA molecular identifiers.

Summary of the overall study and its limitations: As age increased, observed TCR beta diversity per million T cells dropped in a roughly linear way, and a significant reduction was already evident by age 40. The CMV infection status of donors was not known, potentially confounding age-related changes in expanded clonotypes. Observed TCR beta diversity correlated strongly with the percentage of naive T cells measured by flow cytometry. Because profiling used bulk unsorted PBMCs, naive and antigen-experienced compartments could not be compared conclusively. Compared with the aged group, the long-lived group had more naive CD4+ T cells, fewer expanded clones and increased TCR diversity, a pattern suggesting age selection. Estimates of total diversity based on one million sequenced T cells were considered lower bounds and underestimates.

Donors were under 40 systemically healthy Caucasian individuals from Russia aged roughly 6 to 95 years. Each donor gave about 9.8 milliliters of peripheral blood, drawn into EDTA-treated Vacutainer tubes. Ficoll-Paque density-gradient centrifugation was used to isolate PBMCs, with at least 6.5 million per sample. Trizol reagent was used to extract total RNA from PBMCs, with at least 5.5 micrograms per sample. For every donor, flow cytometry on a PBMC aliquot measured the percentage of naive CD45RAhigh/CD27high T cells. The sequencing sample was made of blood. This sequence was found in a man younger than 35 in good health.

The DNA reads as follows: TGCGCCAGCAGCCTATTAGCGGGGGAGGGTAAAGATACGCAGTATTTT. The encoded protein is CASSLLAGEGKDTQYF. The chain is encoded by TRBV4-1 joined to TRBJ2-3; TRBD2 aligns with 9 central bases. V and J are trimmed by 4 bases and 5 bases, and the gene matches miss 10 bases of the junction. The CDR3 holds 16 amino acids from the cysteine to the phenylalanine. Of the read, only the CDR3 DNA is kept; its 48 bases are in frame from base 1. For CDR1 and CDR2, the germline V gene lists MGHRA and YSYEKL.